Following are 8 T cell receptor beta chains from one sample sequenced in a study of T cell repertoires in cytomegalovirus infection. Using its own MiXCR run on the reads, TCRdb lists one record per CDR3 protein. The data show roughly 190,000 distinct CDR3 sequences, 8% to 10% seen once. The sequencing input was PBMCs. These receptor sequences come from a human donor in good health (CMV status not recorded). Some clones in this sample may be carry-over from other donors' samples.

This chain joins TRBV7-8 and TRBJ2-7, with D unresolved. V was clipped by 2 bases and J by 2 bases, with 10 bases between them. Germline lookup yields CDR1 SGHVS and CDR2 FQNEAQ. The CDR3 spans 14 residues. CDR3 region: CASSLSKFPYEQYF. The CDR3 nucleotides are TGTGCCAGCAGCTTATCGAAGTTTCCCTACGAGCAGTACTTC.

The rearrangement joins TRBV7-9 to TRBJ2-3; 9 nucleotides align to TRBD2. This CDR3 comprises 15 residues. Per the germline V gene, CDR1 is SEHNR and CDR2 is FQNEAQ (reference sequence). With V trimmed by 5 bases and J by 3 bases, 6 bases remained unmatched. The CDR3 protein is CASSLLAGATDTQYF. The DNA for the CDR3 is TGTGCCAGCAGCCTCTTAGCGGGAGCAACAGATACGCAGTATTTT.

This clonotype was recorded at least ten times. This chain uses TRBV7-2 with TRBJ2-7; the match to TRBD2 covers 7 bases. The CDR3 runs to 15 residues. The germline CDR1 and CDR2 sequences are SGHTA and FQGNSA. With 1 base clipped from V and 3 bases from J, the junction kept 6 bases outside the gene matches. DNA of the CDR3: TGTGCCAGCAGCTTAGTATCCGGGGAGGGCTACGAGCAGTACTTC. Its protein is CASSLVSGEGYEQYF.

This clonotype has ten or more counts. Written as DNA, the CDR3 is TGTGCCAGCAGTTTTGCCGGACGTGGCTCCTACGAGCAGTACTTC. As protein: CASSFAGRGSYEQYF. This sequence joins TRBV6-2 or TRBV6-3 and TRBJ2-7; D is ambiguous. This CDR3 is built from 15 residues. Germline V gives CDR1 MNHEY, CDR2 SVGEGT. Trimming cost V 4 bases and J 0 bases, with 13 bases left between them.

This clonotype was recorded at least ten times. This sequence joins TRBV27 and TRBJ1-2; weak D call: TRBD1 (5 bases). CDR1 is MNHEY and CDR2 is SMNVEV in the germline V gene (reference sequence). The CDR3 totals 13 residues. V was clipped by 2 bases and J by 5 bases, with 9 bases between them. CDR3 in DNA: TGTGCCAGCAGTTTAGGCGGGGGGTATGGCTACACCTTC. Residues: CASSLGGGYGYTF.

In its sample, this clonotype was seen many times. This rearrangement joins TRBV7-2 to TRBJ2-3; no definite D call. Trimming left V 5 bases short and J 0 bases short, with 12 bases between. From germline, CDR1 is SGHTA and CDR2 FQGNSA. The CDR3 has 15 amino acids. The DNA for the CDR3 is TGTGCCAGCAGCCGACTGGGCCGTAGCACAGATACGCAGTATTTT. Its protein is CASSRLGRSTDTQYF.

This chain uses TRBV5-1 with TRBJ2-7, with 7 positions matching TRBD1. Germline V CDR1 and CDR2: SGHRS, YFSETQ. CDR3 length equals 14 residues. V lost 4 bases, J lost 4 bases, and 8 bases stayed unmatched. The chain's CDR3 is CASSLKGTAYEQYF. DNA of the CDR3: TGCGCCAGCAGCCTTAAGGGGACAGCTTACGAGCAGTACTTC.

This clonotype was counted ten times or more. The chain joins TRBV6-1 to TRBJ2-1; tentatively, D is TRBD1 (5 bases). The CDR3 extends over 15 amino acids. Germline CDR1 MNHNS, CDR2 SASEGT. Trimming shortened V by 4 bases and J by 0 bases, and 10 bases separated the two germline ends. The CDR3 DNA reads as TGTGCCAGCAGTGTTTGGGGCAGCTCCTACAATGAGCAGTTCTTC. Encoded protein: CASSVWGSSYNEQFF.